This TCR beta chain was documented in a study of T cells expressing NK-cell markers. Study background: In sorted CD3+CD56+NKG2C+, CD3+CD56+NKG2C- and CD3+CD56-NKG2C+ T cells, TCR beta repertoires were obtained.

UMIs were included in TCR beta cDNA generated by 5'RACE template switching. TCRdb derives one entry per CDR3 protein from the 5' RACE reads, leaving out DNA. The sample includes roughly 390,000 distinct CDR3 sequences. The CDR3 consists of 19 residues. Germline V gene lookup returns CDR1 DFQATT and CDR2 SNEGSKA (reference sequence). Study-wide results and limits: It remained uncertain whether the expanded NKG2C+ T cell clones were specific for HCMV antigens. A few of the donors also had these clonotypes leading their CD3+CD56-NKG2C+ fraction.

As to this clonotype: What it binds is not known.

V is TRBV20-1 and J is TRBJ1-1. Sequencing input: blood T cells: a sorted CD56 or NKG2C T cell subset, CD4+ or CD8+ T cells, or bulk PBMC T cells (not recorded which). The TCR originated in a man aged 18 to 70 in good health. Here the CDR3 reads CSARDRIWILGRMNTEAFF.